This TCR beta chain was identified during a study of PD-L1 blockade in urothelial cancer. In the study overall: About nine tenths of the roughly 30 patients were men whose urothelial cancer was bladder-origin. Between 0 and 3 chemotherapy regimens preceded treatment for each patient.

Added to each PCR by spiking were synthetic TCR analog templates. Repertoires were generated with immunoSEQ multiplex PCR, while TCRdb's copy carries only in-frame clones and drops some. Counted here are about 130,000 clones, approximately 88% occurring once; the ten biggest clones make up roughly 3.2%. Looked up from germline, CDR1 is KGHSH and CDR2 is LQKENI. The CDR3 sequence is 13 residues long. Trimming at V came to 5 bases and at J to 3 bases, leaving 3 bases not matched to a gene. Of note for this clone: As yet, its antigen is unknown.

General observations from the study: When measured at 3 weeks, tumor-associated blood clones expanded more in durable-benefit patients.

The time point: pretreatment peripheral blood. Source: PBMCs, taken around atezolizumab (anti-PD-L1) treatment. The sequence came from a man in his fifties with urothelial cancer. V is TRBV18 and J is TRBJ2-7; 8 nucleotides agree with TRBD1. The CDR3 DNA reads as TGTGCCAGCTCATCCGGACAGGGCTACGAGCAGTACTTC. Translating gives CASSSGQGYEQYF.